This record covers a single TCR beta chain. Its antigen is unidentified. TCR beta CDR3 regions were amplified from RNA transcripts. An initial RT-PCR round employing HTBI primers preceded a second-round multiplex PCR. Each CDR3 protein is one row after TCRdb ran MiXCR on the multiplex PCR reads. The sample lists about 400,000 distinct CDR3 sequences, about a sixth seen once, with around 1.6% in the top ten. Lactation, pregnancy, uncontrolled infections and other autoimmune diseases were all grounds for excluding patients. Diagnosis was based on clinical symptoms, serum thyroxine, TRAb, thyroid ultrasound and orbital computed tomography. The CDR3 covers 13 residues. The germline V gene encodes CDR1 MNHNS and CDR2 SASEGT. V lost 8 bases to trimming and J lost 1 base, with 9 bases between them. This sample is part of a study of Graves' ophthalmopathy and Graves' hyperthyroidism. General study points: Separation of ophthalmopathy from stable hyperthyroidism was achieved by a 13-signature model, at about 89% sensitivity and approximately 84% specificity. Detection in blood was also observed for most expanded thyroid clonotypes above 0.001 frequency.

This chain connects TRBV6-1 to TRBJ1-5; D gene unclear. Material: peripheral blood. This clonotype was obtained from a woman between 18 and 30 years old with Graves' ophthalmopathy. CDR3 residues: CASGVTSNQPQHF. CDR3 bases: TGTGCCAGCGGGGTTACAAGCAATCAGCCCCAGCATTTT.